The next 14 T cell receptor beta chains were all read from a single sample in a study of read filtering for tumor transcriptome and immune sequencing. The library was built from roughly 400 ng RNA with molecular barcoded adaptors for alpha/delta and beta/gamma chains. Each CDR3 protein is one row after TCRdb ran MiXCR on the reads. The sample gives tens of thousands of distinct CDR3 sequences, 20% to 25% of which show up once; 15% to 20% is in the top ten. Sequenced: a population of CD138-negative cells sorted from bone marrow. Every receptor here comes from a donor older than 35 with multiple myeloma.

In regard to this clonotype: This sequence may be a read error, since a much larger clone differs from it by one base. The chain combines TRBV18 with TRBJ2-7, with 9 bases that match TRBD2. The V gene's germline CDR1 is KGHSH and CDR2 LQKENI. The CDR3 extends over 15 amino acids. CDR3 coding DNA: TGTGCCAGCCCACCCAGCGGGGGGCATTCCTACGAGCAGTACTTC. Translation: CASPPSGGHSYEQYF.

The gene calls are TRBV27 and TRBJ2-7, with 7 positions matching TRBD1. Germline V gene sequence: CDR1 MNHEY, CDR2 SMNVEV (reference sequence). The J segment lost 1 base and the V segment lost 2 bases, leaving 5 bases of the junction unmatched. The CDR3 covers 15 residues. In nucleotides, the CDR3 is TGTGCCAGCAGTTTACGGACAGGAGCTTCCTACGAGCAGTACTTC. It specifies CASSLRTGASYEQYF.

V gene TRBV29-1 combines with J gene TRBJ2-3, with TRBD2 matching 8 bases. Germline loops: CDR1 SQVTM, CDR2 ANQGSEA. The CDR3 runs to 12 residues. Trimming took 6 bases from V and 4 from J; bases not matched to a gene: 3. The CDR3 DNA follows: TGCAGCGTCCAGCGGGAGTCAGATACGCAGTATTTT. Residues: CSVQRESDTQYF.

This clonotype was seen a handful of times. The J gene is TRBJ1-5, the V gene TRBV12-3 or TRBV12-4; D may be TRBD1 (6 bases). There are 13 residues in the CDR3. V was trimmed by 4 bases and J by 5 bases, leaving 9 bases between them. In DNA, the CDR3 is TGTGCCAGCAGTTCAAACAGGGATCAGCCCCAGCATTTT. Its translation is CASSSNRDQPQHF.

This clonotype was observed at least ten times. The CDR3 spells CASSLTGTWQETQYF. As DNA, the CDR3 is TGTGCCAGCAGTCTCACCGGGACGTGGCAAGAGACCCAGTACTTC. The gene calls are TRBV6-1 and TRBJ2-5; possibly TRBD1 or TRBD2 for D (5 bases each). Germline assignment: CDR1 MNHNS and CDR2 SASEGT. V gave up 5 bases and J gave up 2 bases, with 15 bases separating them. The CDR3 contains 15 residues.

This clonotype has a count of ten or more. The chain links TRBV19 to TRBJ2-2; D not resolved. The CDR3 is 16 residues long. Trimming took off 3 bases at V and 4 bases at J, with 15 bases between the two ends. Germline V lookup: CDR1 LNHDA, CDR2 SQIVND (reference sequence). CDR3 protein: CASSMGLVRSTGELFF. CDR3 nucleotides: TGTGCCAGTAGTATGGGTTTGGTCCGCAGCACCGGGGAGCTGTTTTTT.

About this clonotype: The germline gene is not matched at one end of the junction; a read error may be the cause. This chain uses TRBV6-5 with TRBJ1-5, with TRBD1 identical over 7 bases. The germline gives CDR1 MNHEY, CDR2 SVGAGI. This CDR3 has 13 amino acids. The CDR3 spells CTSKGQGDQPQHF. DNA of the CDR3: TGTACCAGCAAGGGGCAGGGGGATCAGCCCCAGCATTTT.

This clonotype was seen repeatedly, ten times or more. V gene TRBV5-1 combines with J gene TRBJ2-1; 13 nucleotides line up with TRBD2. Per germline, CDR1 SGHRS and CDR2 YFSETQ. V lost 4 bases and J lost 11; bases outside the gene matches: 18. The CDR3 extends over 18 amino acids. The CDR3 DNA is TGCGCCAGCAGCCAAGCAACAACTAGCGGGAGGGGCCAGGATAAGCAGTTCTTC. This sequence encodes CASSQATTSGRGQDKQFF.

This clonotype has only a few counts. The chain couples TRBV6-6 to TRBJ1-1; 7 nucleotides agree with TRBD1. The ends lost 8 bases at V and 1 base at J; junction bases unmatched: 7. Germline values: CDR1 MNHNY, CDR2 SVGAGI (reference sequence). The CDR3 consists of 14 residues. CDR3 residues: CASVDRAENTEAFF. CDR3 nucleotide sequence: TGTGCCAGCGTCGACAGGGCCGAGAACACTGAAGCTTTCTTT.

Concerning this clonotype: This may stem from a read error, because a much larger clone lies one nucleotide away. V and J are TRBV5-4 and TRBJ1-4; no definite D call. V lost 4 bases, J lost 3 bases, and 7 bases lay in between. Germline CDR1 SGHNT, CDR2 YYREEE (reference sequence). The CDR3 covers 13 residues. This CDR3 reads CASSMTANEKLFF. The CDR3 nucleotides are TGTGCCAGCAGCATGACGGCTAATGAAAAACTGTTTTTT.

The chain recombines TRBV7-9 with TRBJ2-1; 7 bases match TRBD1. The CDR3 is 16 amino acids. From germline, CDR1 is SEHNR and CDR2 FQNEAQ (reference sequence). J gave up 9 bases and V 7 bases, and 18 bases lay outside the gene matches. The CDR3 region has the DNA TGTGCCAGCAACCAACTGGCCGGACAGGAATTTGGTGAGCAGTTCTTC. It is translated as CASNQLAGQEFGEQFF.

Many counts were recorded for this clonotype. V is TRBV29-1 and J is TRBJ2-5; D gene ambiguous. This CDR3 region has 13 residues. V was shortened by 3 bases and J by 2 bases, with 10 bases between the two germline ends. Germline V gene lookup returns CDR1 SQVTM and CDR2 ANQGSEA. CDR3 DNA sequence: TGCAGCGTTGAGCCAGTTTCTCAAGAGACCCAGTACTTC. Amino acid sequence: CSVEPVSQETQYF.

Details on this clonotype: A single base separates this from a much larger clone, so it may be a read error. The CDR3, as DNA: TGTGTCAGTAGGACAGACTCTGGGGCCAACGTCCTGACTTTC. It translates to CVSRTDSGANVLTF. The chain carries TRBV6-5 and TRBJ2-6, with a possible D match to TRBD1 (6 bases). CDR1 and CDR2 (germline): MNHEY, SVGAGI. This CDR3 has 14 amino acids.

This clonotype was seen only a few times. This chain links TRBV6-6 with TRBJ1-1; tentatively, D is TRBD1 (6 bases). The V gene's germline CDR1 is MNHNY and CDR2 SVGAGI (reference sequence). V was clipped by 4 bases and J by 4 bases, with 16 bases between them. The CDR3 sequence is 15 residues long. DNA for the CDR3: TGTGCCAGCAGTTGGTCGGGGGGCGCGGGCACTGAAGCTTTCTTT. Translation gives CASSWSGGAGTEAFF.